This TCR beta chain was profiled in a study of shared clonotypes between healthy human individuals. V lost 4 bases, J lost 3 bases, and 12 bases lay in between. The CDR3 length is 13 residues. Germline V gene sequence: CDR1 SQVTM, CDR2 ANQGSEA. Cells designated naive CD8 were CD45RO-negative and were positively selected for CCR7, with terminally differentiated effector memory CD45RA+ cells excluded. Adult donors, all healthy and HIV-negative, had no recent acute infections or vaccinations. For this clone: Its antigen is as yet unknown.

Study results and limitations: Between several donors, naive CD4 clonotypes were shared at a level of about 5%. Deeper or shallower sequencing was expected to change how clonotypes are shared among donors. Estimated richness was generally greater in naive than memory subsets.

TCRdb's table, derived via immunoSEQ multiplex PCR, lists solely in-frame clones and lacks some. In the table there are millions of clones, 85% to 95% of which are singletons. This receptor was taken from a man younger than 35 in good health. Some clones in this sample may be carry-over from other donors' samples. The chain is built from TRBV29-1 and TRBJ2-5; no definite D call. The sequencing input was naive CD8+ T cells from PBMCs. CDR3 sequence: CSVAASLEETQYF. In DNA form, the CDR3 reads TGCAGCGTTGCGGCGAGCCTGGAAGAGACCCAGTACTTC.